These 27 T cell receptor beta chains originate from one sample sequenced in a study of graft-versus-host responses after intestinal transplantation. Only in-frame clones appear in the TCRdb table, and some are missing; sequencing was by immunoSEQ multiplex PCR. Here the sample spans 9,500 to 15,000 clones, roughly 30% being singletons. Co-plated with roughly 200,000 CFSE-labeled responder cells were roughly 200,000 irradiated, violet-dye-labeled stimulator cells. Here the sequenced sample was alloreactive CD8+ T cells from a mixed lymphocyte reaction culture, taken before intestinal transplant. Specified subset: CFSE-low proliferating T cells sorted from roughly six-day pre-transplant mixed lymphocyte reaction (GvH or HvG direction). All receptors derive from a human patient who received an intestinal transplant.

The genes are TRBV30 and TRBJ1-6; 9 nucleotides agree with TRBD1. With 5 bases clipped from V and 9 bases from J, the junction kept 5 bases outside the gene matches. Germline values: CDR1 GTSNPN, CDR2 SVGIG (reference sequence). This CDR3 is built from 13 residues. The CDR3 coding sequence is TGTGCCTGGGGACAGGGGAATACTTCACCCCTCCACTTT. This gives the protein CAWGQGNTSPLHF.

The V call is TRBV5-4, the J call TRBJ2-5; 8 bases map to TRBD2. The V segment lost 0 bases and the J segment 11 bases; nucleotides outside the gene matches: 9. The germline V gene has CDR1 SGHNT and CDR2 YYREEE (reference sequence). CDR3 length: 14 residues. In DNA form, the CDR3 reads TGTGCCAGCAGCTTGGGAGAAGGGCGGGGGGAGCAGTACTTC. Amino acid sequence: CASSLGEGRGEQYF.

This clone turned up a few times. This rearrangement joins TRBV14 to TRBJ2-5; no clear D gene. Trimming removed 0 bases from V and 12 bases from J, with 11 bases in between. There are 12 residues in the CDR3. The germline V gene encodes CDR1 SGHDN and CDR2 FVKESK. The CDR3 protein is CASSQDGYYKYF. The CDR3 bases are TGTGCCAGCAGCCAAGATGGCTACTACAAGTACTTC.

This chain joins TRBV19 and TRBJ1-1; a weak D match, TRBD1 (6 bases). This CDR3 is built from 14 residues. Trimming pared 7 bases from V and 4 bases from J, leaving 16 bases between. Germline lookup yields CDR1 LNHDA and CDR2 SQIVND (reference sequence). CDR3 coding DNA: TGTGCCAGTACCCTGACGGGGGCGGCCACTGAAGCTTTCTTT. Its protein product is CASTLTGAATEAFF.

The V and J genes are TRBV28 and TRBJ2-3; D ambiguous. Germline CDR1 MDHEN, CDR2 SYDVKM. The CDR3 has 11 amino acids. Trimming pared 6 bases from V and 6 bases from J, leaving 7 bases between. The CDR3 DNA sequence: TGTGCCAGCAGCTTTGAGGATACGCAGTATTTT. Protein: CASSFEDTQYF.

This clone was found a few times. V gene TRBV5-4 combines with J gene TRBJ2-7; a weak D match, TRBD1 (6 bases). V was trimmed by 2 bases and J by 3 bases, leaving 15 bases between them. This CDR3 contains 15 residues. Per germline, CDR1 SGHNT and CDR2 YYREEE (reference sequence). CDR3 bases: TGTGCCAGCAGCTTTGGCGCAGGGGAGAACTACGAGCAGTACTTC. Residues: CASSFGAGENYEQYF. The full variable domain, with the rest looked up from reference TRBV5-4 and TRBJ2-7, is ETGVTQSPTHLIKTRGQQVTLRCSSQSGHNTVSWYQQALGQGPQFIFQYYREEENGRGNFPPRFSGLQFPNYSSELNVNALELDDSALYLCASSFGAGENYEQYFGPGTRLTVT.

This clone turned up a few times. The chain has TRBV4-1 and TRBJ2-1; 7 positions match TRBD2. The V gene end was trimmed by 5 bases and the J gene end by 4 bases; junction bases not matched to a gene: 8. The CDR3 is made up of 15 amino acids. Germline assignment: CDR1 MGHRA and CDR2 YSYEKL. The DNA of the CDR3 is TGCGCCAGCAGCTCAATAGCGGGCCTGTACAATGAGCAGTTCTTC. Translation: CASSSIAGLYNEQFF.

Points on this clone: The junction does not match germline at one end; this may be a read error. The genes are TRBV4-1 and TRBJ2-7, with 7 nucleotides matching TRBD2. The CDR3 totals 15 residues. Looked up from germline, CDR1 is MGHRA and CDR2 is YSYEKL. The DNA for the CDR3 is TGCGCCAGCAGCCAGGTGACTTGCGGGAGTTACGAGCAGTGCTTC. Amino acid sequence: CASSQVTCGSYEQCF.

The chain couples TRBV11-2 to TRBJ1-5, with 8 bases aligning to TRBD1. The CDR3 spans 17 residues. Trimming removed 2 bases from V and 3 bases from J; junction bases left unmatched: 9. Per the germline V gene, CDR1 is SGHAT and CDR2 is FQNNGV. CDR3 bases: TGTGCCAGCAGCTTACCCAGGACAGGGAGGAACAATCAGCCCCAGCATTTT. This codes for CASSLPRTGRNNQPQHF.

This chain joins TRBV7-9 and TRBJ1-1; D unclear. This CDR3 is built from 14 residues. Looked up from germline, CDR1 is SEHNR and CDR2 is FQNEAQ (reference sequence). With 1 base removed from V and 7 bases from J, the gap between germline ends came to 13 bases. The CDR3: CASSLVGGELEAFF. CDR3 sequence (DNA): TGTGCCAGCAGCTTAGTTGGCGGGGAACTTGAAGCTTTCTTT.

This clone was seen a few times. The chain combines TRBV27 with TRBJ1-5, with D perhaps TRBD1 (6 bases). The germline CDR1 and CDR2 sequences are MNHEY and SMNVEV (reference sequence). The CDR3 consists of 14 residues. The ends were cut back, 3 bases at V and 5 bases at J, with 11 bases in the middle. CDR3 bases: TGTGCCAGCAGTTTGGCAGGGGTGGATCAGCCCCAGCATTTT. This encodes CASSLAGVDQPQHF.

This clone is a singleton in its sample. J is TRBJ2-1 and V is TRBV19; unclear D gene. The germline CDR1 and CDR2 sequences are LNHDA and SQIVND (reference sequence). With 4 bases removed from V and 8 bases from J, the gap between germline ends came to 15 bases. The CDR3 contains 14 residues. CDR3 sequence reads: CASSTFWDIYEQFF. The CDR3 coding sequence is TGTGCCAGTAGTACCTTTTGGGATATCTATGAGCAGTTCTTC.

The rearrangement links TRBV4-1 to TRBJ2-2, with D uncertain. V shed 5 bases and J shed 8 bases, with 6 bases lying between them. The CDR3 spans 11 residues. Germline V gives CDR1 MGHRA, CDR2 YSYEKL. The CDR3: CASSSWGELFF. In DNA form, the CDR3 reads TGCGCCAGCAGCTCTTGGGGGGAGCTGTTTTTT.

The sample holds a few counts of this clone. The chain couples TRBV6-1 to TRBJ2-5; D may be TRBD2 (7 bases). CDR3 length: 13 amino acids. CDR1 and CDR2 (germline): MNHNS, SASEGT. Trimming left V 5 bases short and J 4 bases short, with 11 bases between. The CDR3 sequence is CASSSGGAETQYF. As DNA, the CDR3 is TGTGCCAGCAGTTCTGGGGGGGCAGAGACCCAGTACTTC.

This clone turned up a few times. The chain couples TRBV9 to TRBJ2-7; D is possibly TRBD2 (6 bases). Germline CDR1 is SGDLS and CDR2 is YYNGEE. This CDR3 comprises 11 residues. V lost 4 bases, J lost 13 bases, and 15 bases lay in between. CDR3 sequence reads: CASSNGGEVYF. CDR3 nucleotides: TGTGCCAGCAGCAATGGAGGGGAAGTATACTTC.

In this sample, this clone turned up a few times. This may come from a read error, since a much larger clone is one base off. The rearrangement links TRBV28 to TRBJ1-2, with D maybe TRBD1 (5 bases). Trimming removed 6 bases from V and 5 bases from J, with 13 bases in between. The CDR3 covers 13 residues. Per germline, CDR1 MDHEN and CDR2 SYDVKM. The CDR3 protein is CASSPTVFYGYTF. CDR3 nucleotides: TGTGCCAGCAGCCCGACAGTGTTTTATGGCTACACCTTC.

V gene TRBV20-1 combines with J gene TRBJ2-7; D is perhaps TRBD1 or TRBD2 (5 bases each). Trimming stripped 6 bases from V and 4 bases from J, with 10 bases between. Germline V gene lookup returns CDR1 DFQATT and CDR2 SNEGSKA (reference sequence). The CDR3 is made up of 11 amino acids. This CDR3 is CSAREQYEQYF. The CDR3 coding sequence is TGCAGTGCCAGGGAGCAATACGAGCAGTACTTC.

This clone was seen a handful of times. The V and J genes are TRBV6-5 and TRBJ2-7; D remains unclear. The CDR3 sequence is 11 residues long. Germline CDR1 is MNHEY and CDR2 is SVGAGI. V lost 7 bases to trimming and J lost 3 bases, with 7 bases between them. In DNA form, the CDR3 reads TGTGCCAGCATTCTAGGCTACGAGCAGTACTTC. It codes for CASILGYEQYF.

This clone was observed a handful of times. The V call is TRBV5-6, the J call TRBJ1-1; perhaps TRBD1 as D (5 bases). CDR1 is SGHDT and CDR2 is YYEEEE in the germline V gene. V was cut by 3 bases and J by 5 bases, with 14 bases left in between. CDR3 length: 14 residues. The CDR3 spells CASSSGLPGTEAFF. The CDR3 DNA reads TGTGCCAGCAGCTCGGGACTCCCGGGAACTGAAGCTTTCTTT.

This clone was seen more than once but under ten times. The chain couples TRBV11-3 to TRBJ2-5, with TRBD2 matching 7 bases. The CDR3 is made up of 14 amino acids. Germline V gives CDR1 SGHNT, CDR2 YENEEA. The trim removed 5 bases at V and 5 bases at J, leaving 8 bases unmatched. The CDR3 nucleotides read TGTGCCAGCAGCCCAAGTGGGGGAGGGGAGACCCAGTACTTC. Translated, it gives CASSPSGGGETQYF.

A few counts support this clone. This chain uses TRBV6-5 with TRBJ2-7, with D possibly matching TRBD1 (6 bases). CDR3 length equals 16 residues. Germline V gene data show CDR1 as MNHEY and CDR2 as SVGAGI. The V and J ends lost 0 bases and 6 bases respectively, with 18 bases between them. The CDR3 sequence: CASSYSRGTLYVEQYF. The CDR3 DNA is TGTGCCAGCAGTTACTCCCGAGGGACATTGTATGTCGAGCAGTACTTC.

There are a few counts of this clone. The chain has TRBV20-1 and TRBJ2-3; D not certain. Trimming cost V 2 bases and J 9 bases, with 6 bases left between them. This CDR3 has 10 residues. CDR1 is DFQATT and CDR2 is SNEGSKA in the germline V gene (reference sequence). The chain's CDR3 is CSARSRTQYF. CDR3 coding DNA: TGCAGTGCTAGATCGCGGACGCAGTATTTT.

In regard to this clone: One junction end does not reproduce the germline sequence, and a read error may be involved. The J gene is TRBJ2-1, the V gene TRBV28, with D perhaps TRBD2 (5 bases). CDR1 is MDHEN and CDR2 is SYDVKM in the germline V gene. This CDR3 comprises 15 residues. CDR3: CASSLTSASNNEQFF. The CDR3 coding sequence is TGTGCCAGCAGCTTAACTAGTGCCTCCAACAATGAGCAGTTCTTC.

This clone was picked up a small number of times. The chain joins TRBV6-1 to TRBJ1-5; D ambiguous. The CDR3 is 15 amino acids. Germline V gene lookup returns CDR1 MNHNS and CDR2 SASEGT. Deletions cut 4 bases from V and 5 bases from J, with 15 bases between. The CDR3 loop reads CASSAGSDGYQPQHF. The CDR3 DNA sequence: TGTGCCAGCAGTGCCGGGAGCGATGGTTATCAGCCCCAGCATTTT.

This clone was observed a single time. This sequence joins TRBV13 and TRBJ2-2, with D unclear. The CDR3 contains 15 residues. The V end lost 0 bases, the J end lost 0 bases, and 5 bases lay between the germline ends. Looked up from germline, CDR1 is PRHDT and CDR2 is FYEKMQ (reference sequence). CDR3 amino acids: CASSLGGSNTGELFF. CDR3 bases: TGTGCCAGCAGCTTAGGGGGTTCGAACACCGGGGAGCTGTTTTTT.

This clone has more than one count but fewer than ten. The chain employs TRBV28 and TRBJ1-1, with D possibly being TRBD1 (6 bases). The V and J ends lost 2 bases and 3 bases respectively, with 10 bases between them. The CDR3 consists of 14 residues. Per germline, CDR1 MDHEN and CDR2 SYDVKM. The CDR3 DNA sequence: TGTGCCAGCAGTTTACAGCAGGGGTACACTGAAGCTTTCTTT. It yields the protein CASSLQQGYTEAFF. Filled out from reference TRBV28 and TRBJ1-1, the complete variable domain reads DVKVTQSSRYLVKRTGEKVFLECVQDMDHENMFWYRQDPGLGLRLIYFSYDVKMKEKGDIPEGYSVSREKKERFSLILESASTNQTSMYLCASSLQQGYTEAFFGQGTRLTVV.

This clone was seen a single time. The CDR3 DNA reads TGTGCCAGCAGCGCACAAAGTCGGGCCAACGTCCTGACTTTC. Residues: CASSAQSRANVLTF. This chain links TRBV7-7 with TRBJ2-6, with D hard to call. The germline CDR1 and CDR2 sequences are SSHAT and FNYEAQ (reference sequence). V was trimmed by 5 bases and J by 5 bases, leaving 10 bases between them. The CDR3 contains 14 residues.